This T cell receptor (beta chain) appears in the sequencing data of a study of regulatory T cells in long-lasting Graves disease. Study observations and caveats: Persistent disease was associated with favored TRBV28 usage and with favored use of TRBJ1-2 and TRBJ2-5.

Regarding time point: newly diagnosed GD, antithyroid drugs for less than 3 months. PBMC RNA was the source of the TCR library. The CDR3 extends over 15 amino acids. The V gene's germline CDR1 is SGHRS and CDR2 YFSETQ. The ends were cut back, 4 bases at V and 1 base at J, with 11 bases in the middle. This clonotype was counted ten times or more. The antigen remains unidentified. Construction of TCR beta libraries relied on iRepertoire HTBI primers and on Arm-PCR targeting CDR3 regions. Via MiXCR, TCRdb re-called the multiplex PCR reads, giving one row per CDR3 protein. The repertoire holds around 250,000 distinct CDR3 sequences, under 20% seen once, with approximately 14% in the top ten. The sample also formed part of further work on T cells in Graves' hyperthyroidism and ophthalmopathy. That source reports: Diagnostic decisions used clinical symptoms, serum thyroxine and TRAb, thyroid ultrasound and orbital computed tomography.

Source: peripheral blood mononuclear cells (PBMCs), taken at new diagnosis, from a patient treated with antithyroid drugs. V and J are TRBV5-1 and TRBJ1-4; no firm D call. The receptor was derived from a woman aged 25 to 39 with Graves disease. The CDR3 nucleotides are TGCGCCAGCAGCACGGCGGGGATAACTAATGAAAAACTGTTTTTT. Translated: CASSTAGITNEKLFF. The full variable domain, in which reference TRBV5-1 and TRBJ1-4 provide the parts outside the CDR3, is KAGVTQTPRYLIKTRGQQVTLSCSPISGHRSVSWYQQTPGQGLQFLFEYFSETQRNKGNFPGRFSGRQFSNSRSEMNVSTLELGDSALYLCASSTAGITNEKLFFGSGTQLSVL.